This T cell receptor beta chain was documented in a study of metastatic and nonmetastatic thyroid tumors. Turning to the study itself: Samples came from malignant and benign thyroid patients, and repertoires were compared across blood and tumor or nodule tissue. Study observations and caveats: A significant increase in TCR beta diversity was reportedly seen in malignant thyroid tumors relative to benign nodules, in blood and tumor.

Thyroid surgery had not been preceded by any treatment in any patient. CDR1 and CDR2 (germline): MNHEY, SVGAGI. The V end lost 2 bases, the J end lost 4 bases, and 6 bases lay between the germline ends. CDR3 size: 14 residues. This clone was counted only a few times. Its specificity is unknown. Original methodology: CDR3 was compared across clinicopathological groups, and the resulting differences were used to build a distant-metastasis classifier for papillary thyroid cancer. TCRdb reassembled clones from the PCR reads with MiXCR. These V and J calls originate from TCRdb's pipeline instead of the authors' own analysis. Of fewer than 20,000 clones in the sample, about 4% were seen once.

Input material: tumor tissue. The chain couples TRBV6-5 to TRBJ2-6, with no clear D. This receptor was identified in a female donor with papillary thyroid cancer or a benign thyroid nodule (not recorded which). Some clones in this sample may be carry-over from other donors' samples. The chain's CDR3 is CASSYQVGANVLTF. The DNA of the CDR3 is TGTGCCAGCAGTTACCAGGTCGGGGCCAACGTCCTGACTTTC.